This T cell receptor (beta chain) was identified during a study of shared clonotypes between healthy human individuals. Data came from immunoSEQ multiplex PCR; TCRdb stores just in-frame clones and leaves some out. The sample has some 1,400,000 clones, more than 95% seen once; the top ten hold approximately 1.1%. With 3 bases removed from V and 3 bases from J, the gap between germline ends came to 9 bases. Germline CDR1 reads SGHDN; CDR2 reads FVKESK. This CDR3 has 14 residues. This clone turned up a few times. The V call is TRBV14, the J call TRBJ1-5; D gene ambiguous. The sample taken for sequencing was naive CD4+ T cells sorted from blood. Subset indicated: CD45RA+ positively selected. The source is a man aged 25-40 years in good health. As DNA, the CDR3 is TGTGCCAGCAGCCACCGGACGGTCAATCAGCCCCAGCATTTT. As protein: CASSHRTVNQPQHF.